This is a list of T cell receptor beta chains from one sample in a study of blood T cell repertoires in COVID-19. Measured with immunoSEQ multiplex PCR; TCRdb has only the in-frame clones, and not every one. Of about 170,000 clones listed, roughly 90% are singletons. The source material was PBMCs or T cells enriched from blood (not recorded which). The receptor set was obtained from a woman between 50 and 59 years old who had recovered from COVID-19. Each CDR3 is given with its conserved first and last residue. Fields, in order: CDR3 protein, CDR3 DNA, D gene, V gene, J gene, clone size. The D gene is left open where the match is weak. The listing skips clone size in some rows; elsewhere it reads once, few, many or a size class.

CDR3aa: CASSEWLAASYEQYF
CDR3nt: TGTGCCAGCAGTGAATGGCTAGCTGCTTCCTACGAGCAGTACTTC
d_gene: .
v_gene: TRBV6-1
j_gene: TRBJ2-7
abundance: .

CDR3aa: CASTRGRASEQFF
CDR3nt: TGTGCCAGCACGCGCGGGAGGGCGAGTGAGCAGTTCTTC
d_gene: TRBD2
v_gene: TRBV6-5
j_gene: TRBJ2-1
abundance: .

CDR3aa: CASSEGEERGTIYF
CDR3nt: TGCGCCAGCAGTGAGGGGGAGGAGCGGGGCACCATATATTTT
d_gene: .
v_gene: TRBV10-1
j_gene: TRBJ1-3
abundance: .

CDR3aa: CASSVGGLAGVETQYF
CDR3nt: TGTGCCAGCAGCGTCGGAGGACTAGCGGGAGTAGAGACCCAGTACTTC
d_gene: TRBD2
v_gene: TRBV7-3
j_gene: TRBJ2-5
abundance: .

CDR3aa: CASSLRRGSSYNSPLHF
CDR3nt: TGTGCCAGCAGTTTAAGGAGAGGGAGCTCCTATAATTCACCCCTCCACTTT
d_gene: .
v_gene: TRBV28
j_gene: TRBJ1-6
abundance: once

CDR3aa: CSVELAGVAETQYF
CDR3nt: TGCAGCGTTGAACTAGCGGGAGTTGCCGAGACCCAGTACTTC
d_gene: TRBD2
v_gene: TRBV29-1
j_gene: TRBJ2-5
abundance: .

CDR3aa: CASSKEGRVYEQYF
CDR3nt: TGTGCCAGCAGTAAAGAAGGGAGAGTCTACGAGCAGTACTTC
d_gene: .
v_gene: TRBV27
j_gene: TRBJ2-7
abundance: once

CDR3aa: CASRAGTGKSYEQYF
CDR3nt: TGTGCCAGCAGGGCCGGGACAGGCAAATCCTACGAGCAGTACTTC
d_gene: TRBD1
v_gene: TRBV7-2
j_gene: TRBJ2-7
abundance: .

CDR3aa: CASSSPGLAAYEQYF
CDR3nt: TGTGCCAGCAGTTCACCGGGACTAGCGGCCTACGAGCAGTACTTC
d_gene: TRBD2
v_gene: TRBV28
j_gene: TRBJ2-7
abundance: .

CDR3aa: CASSQRGQGRDGYTF
CDR3nt: TGTGCCAGCAGCCAACGCGGACAGGGAAGGGATGGCTACACCTTC
d_gene: TRBD1
v_gene: TRBV3-1/TRBV3-2
j_gene: TRBJ1-2
abundance: once

CDR3aa: CASSIGGGGKETQYF
CDR3nt: TGTGCCAGCAGCATAGGAGGGGGTGGCAAAGAGACCCAGTACTTC
d_gene: .
v_gene: TRBV7-2
j_gene: TRBJ2-5
abundance: .

CDR3aa: CASSQSWTAYNVVNEKLFF
CDR3nt: TGTGCCAGCAGCCAATCCTGGACAGCCTACAATGTTGTTAATGAAAAACTGTTTTTT
d_gene: .
v_gene: TRBV4-2
j_gene: TRBJ1-4
abundance: .

CDR3aa: CATSDSTPGQVTDTQYF
CDR3nt: TGTGCCACCAGTGATTCGACTCCGGGACAGGTGACAGATACGCAGTATTTT
d_gene: TRBD1
v_gene: TRBV24-1
j_gene: TRBJ2-3
abundance: .

CDR3aa: CASSLGTSSGELFF
CDR3nt: TGTGCCAGCAGCTTGGGGACTAGTTCCGGGGAGCTGTTTTTT
d_gene: TRBD2
v_gene: TRBV5-4
j_gene: TRBJ2-2
abundance: once

CDR3aa: CAWSVKGARSAEQFF
CDR3nt: TGTGCCTGGAGTGTAAAAGGGGCTCGCTCGGCTGAGCAGTTCTTC
d_gene: .
v_gene: TRBV30
j_gene: TRBJ2-1
abundance: .

CDR3aa: CATSDAGTDTDTQYF
CDR3nt: TGTGCCACCAGTGACGCCGGGACAGACACAGATACGCAGTATTTT
d_gene: TRBD1
v_gene: TRBV24-1
j_gene: TRBJ2-3
abundance: .

CDR3aa: CASSPPGTSGIVWEQYF
CDR3nt: TGTGCCAGCAGCCCGCCCGGGACTAGCGGGATAGTTTGGGAGCAGTACTTC
d_gene: TRBD2
v_gene: TRBV7-2
j_gene: TRBJ2-7
abundance: .

CDR3aa: CASNGVGAEAFF
CDR3nt: TGTGCCAGCAATGGGGTGGGGGCGGAAGCTTTCTTT
d_gene: .
v_gene: TRBV21-1
j_gene: TRBJ1-1
abundance: .

CDR3aa: CASSLDRGSYNEQFF
CDR3nt: TGTGCCAGCAGCTTGGACAGGGGCTCCTACAATGAGCAGTTCTTC
d_gene: TRBD1
v_gene: TRBV7-2
j_gene: TRBJ2-1
abundance: .

CDR3aa: CASSSDRELAYGYTF
CDR3nt: TGTGCCAGCAGTTCGGACCGGGAACTAGCGTATGGCTACACCTTC
d_gene: .
v_gene: TRBV27
j_gene: TRBJ1-2
abundance: .

CDR3aa: CASSLGDRGSPRYTF
CDR3nt: TGCGCCAGCAGCTTGGGGGACAGGGGGAGTCCGCGGTACACCTTC
d_gene: TRBD1
v_gene: TRBV5-1
j_gene: TRBJ1-2
abundance: few

CDR3aa: CASSDIYGYTF
CDR3nt: TGTGCCAGCAGTGACATCTATGGCTACACCTTC
d_gene: .
v_gene: TRBV2
j_gene: TRBJ1-2
abundance: few

CDR3aa: CASSFREGVETQYF
CDR3nt: TGTGCCAGCAGCTTTCGGGAGGGGGTAGAGACCCAGTACTTC
d_gene: TRBD2
v_gene: TRBV5-6
j_gene: TRBJ2-5
abundance: .

CDR3aa: CASSLQGRYGGYTF
CDR3nt: TGTGCCAGCAGTTTACAGGGGCGATATGGTGGCTACACCTTC
d_gene: .
v_gene: TRBV28
j_gene: TRBJ1-2
abundance: .

CDR3aa: CASSPPGGTEQFF
CDR3nt: TGTGCCAGCTCACCACCGGGGGGAACTGAGCAGTTCTTC
d_gene: .
v_gene: TRBV18
j_gene: TRBJ2-1
abundance: .

CDR3aa: CASSQSTGVAYEQYF
CDR3nt: TGCGCCAGCAGCCAATCGACAGGGGTCGCCTACGAGCAGTACTTC
d_gene: TRBD1
v_gene: TRBV4-3
j_gene: TRBJ2-7
abundance: .

CDR3aa: CATSRGRERGYEQYF
CDR3nt: TGTGCCACCAGCAGAGGCCGGGAGAGAGGCTACGAGCAGTACTTC
d_gene: .
v_gene: TRBV15
j_gene: TRBJ2-7
abundance: few

CDR3aa: CASRHNSDSGNTIYF
CDR3nt: TGTGCCAGCAGGCACAACAGTGATTCTGGAAACACCATATATTTT
d_gene: .
v_gene: TRBV6-5
j_gene: TRBJ1-3
abundance: .

CDR3aa: CASSLDLSPLHF
CDR3nt: TGCGCCAGCAGCTTGGATCTTTCACCCCTCCACTTT
d_gene: .
v_gene: TRBV5-1
j_gene: TRBJ1-6
abundance: .

CDR3aa: CASSQEGGLGNEQYF
CDR3nt: TGTGCCAGCAGCCAAGAGGGAGGCCTCGGGAACGAGCAGTACTTC
d_gene: .
v_gene: TRBV3-1/TRBV3-2
j_gene: TRBJ2-7
abundance: .

CDR3aa: CASSFAPTSGNTDTQYF
CDR3nt: TGTGCCAGCAGCTTCGCCCCGACTAGCGGGAACACAGATACGCAGTATTTT
d_gene: TRBD2
v_gene: TRBV7-9
j_gene: TRBJ2-3
abundance: .

CDR3aa: CASSPGTGVTGYTF
CDR3nt: TGTGCCAGCTCACCCGGGACGGGGGTGACTGGCTACACCTTC
d_gene: .
v_gene: TRBV18
j_gene: TRBJ1-2
abundance: .

CDR3aa: CASSYVQGIMNTEAFF
CDR3nt: TGTGCCAGCAGTTACGTCCAGGGGATCATGAACACTGAAGCTTTCTTT
d_gene: .
v_gene: TRBV6-5
j_gene: TRBJ1-1
abundance: .

CDR3aa: CASSGSSGRTDTQYF
CDR3nt: TGTGCCAGCAGCGGATCTAGCGGGAGGACAGATACGCAGTATTTT
d_gene: TRBD2
v_gene: TRBV7-9
j_gene: TRBJ2-3
abundance: .

CDR3aa: CASSLPLDGGSGYTF
CDR3nt: TGCGCCAGCAGCTTGCCATTGGACGGAGGATCCGGCTACACCTTC
d_gene: .
v_gene: TRBV5-1
j_gene: TRBJ1-2
abundance: .

CDR3aa: CASSRLAGVSDTQYF
CDR3nt: TGTGCCAGCAGTAGACTAGCGGGAGTTTCAGATACGCAGTATTTT
d_gene: TRBD2
v_gene: TRBV6-5
j_gene: TRBJ2-3
abundance: .

CDR3aa: CAWSISSSNQPQHF
CDR3nt: TGTGCCTGGAGTATTAGTTCTAGCAATCAGCCCCAGCATTTT
d_gene: .
v_gene: TRBV30
j_gene: TRBJ1-5
abundance: .

CDR3aa: CASSQRTSGTGELFF
CDR3nt: TGTGCCAGCAGTCAACGGACTAGCGGGACCGGGGAGCTGTTTTTT
d_gene: TRBD2
v_gene: TRBV6-5
j_gene: TRBJ2-2
abundance: .

CDR3aa: CASSQSATSTGEQYF
CDR3nt: TGCGCCAGCAGTCAATCAGCCACATCCACGGGGGAGCAGTACTTC
d_gene: .
v_gene: TRBV23-1
j_gene: TRBJ2-7
abundance: .

CDR3aa: CASSPRRAPSTGELFF
CDR3nt: TGTGCCAGCTCACCACGCAGGGCACCTAGCACCGGGGAGCTGTTTTTT
d_gene: .
v_gene: TRBV18
j_gene: TRBJ2-2
abundance: .

CDR3aa: CASSLGAFYTEAFF
CDR3nt: TGCGCCAGCAGCTTAGGGGCCTTCTACACTGAAGCTTTCTTT
d_gene: .
v_gene: TRBV5-1
j_gene: TRBJ1-1
abundance: once

CDR3aa: CGGRGRHGYTF
CDR3nt: TGTGGGGGAAGGGGGCGTCATGGCTACACCTTC
d_gene: TRBD1
v_gene: TRBV30
j_gene: TRBJ1-2
abundance: .

CDR3aa: CASSEALLGEKLFF
CDR3nt: TGTGCCAGCAGTGAAGCGCTACTGGGCGAAAAACTGTTTTTT
d_gene: .
v_gene: TRBV2
j_gene: TRBJ1-4
abundance: .

CDR3aa: CATSDPRTSGNEQFF
CDR3nt: TGTGCCACCAGTGACCCAAGGACTAGCGGGAATGAGCAGTTCTTC
d_gene: TRBD2
v_gene: TRBV24-1
j_gene: TRBJ2-1
abundance: .